The T cell receptor (beta chain) described here comes from a study of T cells in localized non-small cell lung cancer. J lost 3 bases, V lost 5 bases, and 3 bases had no gene match. Germline values: CDR1 SGHTA, CDR2 FQGNSA. This CDR3 is built from 15 residues. Libraries were prepared by immunoSEQ multiplex PCR; TCRdb keeps only in-frame clonotypes and omits some of them. This sample has 30,000 to 35,000 clones; about 91% occur once, and the top ten carry approximately 12%. Comments on this clone: The antigen remains unidentified.

Findings and caveats of the study: Sequence data derive from only one tumor region, so heterogeneity remains possible. There were a median 57 of the top 100 tumor clones appearing in adjacent lung. Maximal T cell clonality occurred in uninvolved adjacent lung, with tumor ranking below it. Among blood samples, higher T cell density accompanied longer overall survival.

The sample in question was peripheral blood mononuclear cells, obtained before any cancer treatment. V and J are TRBV7-2 and TRBJ2-7, with TRBD2 matching 14 bases. The receptor was isolated from a female donor of 60 years or more with stage II lung adenocarcinoma. CDR3 protein: CASSRGTSGSYEQYF. CDR3 nucleotide sequence: TGTGCCAGCAGCAGGGGGACTAGCGGGAGCTACGAGCAGTACTTC.